This is a list of T cell receptor beta chains from one sample in a study of T-cell memory formation after mild COVID-19. One entry per CDR3 protein results from TCRdb running MiXCR on the 5' RACE reads. The repertoire holds approximately 65,000 distinct CDR3 sequences, with roughly 10% as singletons. Sequencing input: PBMCs or a T cell subset sorted from them (not recorded which). Every receptor here comes from a man younger than 35 who had mild COVID-19 (a few samples of this study predate the infection). Cell type and time point are not known. CDR3s include the opening cysteine and the closing phenylalanine or tryptophan. A D gene is named only where the DNA matches it firmly. The size of a clone is reported for some rows only, either as once, few or many, or as a class for expanded clones.

v_call,d_call,clone_size,j_call,cdr3_nt,cdr3_aa
TRBV18,.,few,TRBJ2-1,TGTGCCAGCTCGCCGACTAACAATGAGCAGTTCTTC,CASSPTNNEQFF
TRBV7-3,.,many,TRBJ2-1,TGTGCCAGCACCACTCCGGGGCTTACAACGGGAAATAATGAGCAGTTCTTC,CASTTPGLTTGNNEQFF
TRBV27,.,.,TRBJ2-3,TGTGCCAGCAGCCCCCCAGGGCGGTTGGGCGATACGCAGTATTTT,CASSPPGRLGDTQYF
TRBV18,.,.,TRBJ2-1,TGTGCCAGCTCATCGACAGAAAGCTCCTACAATGAGCAGTTCTTC,CASSSTESSYNEQFF
TRBV5-5,.,.,TRBJ2-5,TGTGCCAGCAGCTCGACAGCGACAGAGACCCAGTACTTC,CASSSTATETQYF
TRBV5-1,.,many,TRBJ2-5,TGCGCCAGCAGCTTGCGGGGGCCCTCGGGTCAAGAGACCCAGTACTTC,CASSLRGPSGQETQYF
TRBV12-3/TRBV12-4,.,.,TRBJ1-1,TGTGCCAGCAGTTTAGACAGGGACACTGAAGCTTTCTTT,CASSLDRDTEAFF
TRBV11-1,.,few,TRBJ2-4,TGTGCCAGCAGCCGGGACATCCAAGGAAGAGAGTACTTC,CASSRDIQGREYF
TRBV7-9,TRBD1,few,TRBJ2-5,TGTGCCAGCAGCCAGGGGACAGCACATGACCAAGAGACCCAGTACTTC,CASSQGTAHDQETQYF
TRBV11-2,.,many,TRBJ1-1,TGTGCCAGCAGCTTAGTCTCCAACACTGAAGCTTTCTTT,CASSLVSNTEAFF
TRBV6-4,.,many,TRBJ1-2,TGTGCCAGCAGACACCTGACCTATGGCTACACCTTC,CASRHLTYGYTF
TRBV2,.,many,TRBJ2-5,TGTGCCAGTGACCGGGACGCTACTCGAGAGACCCAGTACTTC,CASDRDATRETQYF
TRBV6-4,TRBD1,few,TRBJ2-5,TGTGCCAGCAGTGATGGGACAGGGGGCCGAGAGACCCAGTACTTC,CASSDGTGGRETQYF
TRBV5-1,.,many,TRBJ2-3,TGCGCCAGCAGCTCCCTCGGCAGGGACACAGATACGCAGTATTTT,CASSSLGRDTDTQYF
TRBV5-1,.,.,TRBJ1-1,TGCGCCAGCAGCTTCCAGGGGCACACTGAAGCTTTCTTT,CASSFQGHTEAFF
TRBV28,.,few,TRBJ2-1,TGTGCCAGCAGTTTAAAGGGCTCTGAGCAGTTCTTC,CASSLKGSEQFF
TRBV2,.,few,TRBJ2-5,TGTGCCAGCGCCGGGGGCTGGGCGGAGACCCAGTACTTC,CASAGGWAETQYF
TRBV10-3,.,few,TRBJ1-3,TGTGCCATCAGTCCGGAAAGAAACACCATATATTTT,CAISPERNTIYF
TRBV4-3,.,few,TRBJ1-1,TGCGCCAGCAGCCAGGCGACGGGGGCGGCTTTCTTT,CASSQATGAAFF
TRBV4-3,TRBD2,.,TRBJ2-3,TGCGCCAGCAGCCAAGCGGGACTAGCCGGTGCAGATACGCAGTATTTT,CASSQAGLAGADTQYF
TRBV12-3/TRBV12-4,.,.,TRBJ1-6,TGTGCCAGCAGTTTGGGAATAAGGGGCCGTGATGATTCACCCCTCCACTTT,CASSLGIRGRDDSPLHF
TRBV20-1,.,.,TRBJ1-4,TGCAGTGCTAGTCCCCCCGGAGGGGGTGAAAAACTGTTTTTT,CSASPPGGGEKLFF
TRBV15,.,few,TRBJ2-2,TGTGCCACCAGCAGAGTCACAGCCACCGGGGAGCTGTTTTTT,CATSRVTATGELFF
TRBV11-2,TRBD1,few,TRBJ1-2,TGTGCCAGCAGCTCGACAGGGAATGGTGGCTACACCTTC,CASSSTGNGGYTF
TRBV12-3/TRBV12-4,TRBD1,few,TRBJ1-6,TGTGCCAGCAGTTTGGGGACAGGCCTCGGGTCACCCCTCCACTTT,CASSLGTGLGSPLHF
TRBV5-1,.,many,TRBJ2-5,TGCGCCAGCAGCCTCGGGACATCTCAAGAGACCCAGTACTTC,CASSLGTSQETQYF
TRBV20-1,.,many,TRBJ1-6,TGCAGTGCTATACAGAGCTCCTATAATTCACCCCTCCACTTT,CSAIQSSYNSPLHF
TRBV7-2,.,.,TRBJ1-1,TGTGCCAGCAGCTTCGCATCAAACACTGAAGCTTTCTTT,CASSFASNTEAFF
TRBV18,.,.,TRBJ1-1,TGTGCCAGCTCACCAGGATTTATGAACACTGAAGCTTTCTTT,CASSPGFMNTEAFF
TRBV4-1,TRBD2,many,TRBJ2-1,TGCGCCAGCAGCCGAGGGGGACTAGCGGCCCTAGGTAATGAGCAGTTCTTC,CASSRGGLAALGNEQFF
TRBV20-1,.,many,TRBJ2-3,TGCAGTGCTAGACGGGTCTCCACAGATACGCAGTATTTT,CSARRVSTDTQYF
TRBV19,.,.,TRBJ2-2,TGTGCCAGCCATACGGGAGCTCTAAACACCGGGGAGCTGTTTTTT,CASHTGALNTGELFF
TRBV7-2,.,many,TRBJ2-3,TGTGCCAGCAGCACCCCTACGCAGCATACGCAGTATTTT,CASSTPTQHTQYF
TRBV5-1,.,many,TRBJ2-1,TGCGCCAGCAGCTTCACAGGGTTCAATGAGCAGTTCTTC,CASSFTGFNEQFF
TRBV18,TRBD1,.,TRBJ1-1,TGTGCCAGCTCACCCCTGGGGACAGAGAACACTGAAGCTTTCTTT,CASSPLGTENTEAFF
TRBV4-1,.,.,TRBJ2-5,TGCGCCAGCAGCCAAGACGGCATGGAGAGGTCCCAGTACTTC,CASSQDGMERSQYF
TRBV5-1,.,few,TRBJ1-2,TGCGCCAGCACCCGGGACTACTCAGGGGATGGCTACACCTTC,CASTRDYSGDGYTF
TRBV6-6,TRBD2,.,TRBJ2-5,TGTGCCAGCAGTACCGGGACTAGCAAGACCCAGTACTTC,CASSTGTSKTQYF
TRBV5-1,TRBD1,.,TRBJ1-6,TGCGCCAGCAGCGTGGGACCCAGGGGGCAGGGTAATTCACCCCTCCACTTT,CASSVGPRGQGNSPLHF
TRBV20-1,.,.,TRBJ2-2,TGCAGTGCTAGAGCCTCAGGGGCGGCGACCGGGGAGCTGTTTTTT,CSARASGAATGELFF
TRBV5-1,TRBD1,medium-sized,TRBJ1-2,TGCGCCAGCAGCAGGGACAGTTCGTATGGCTACACCTTC,CASSRDSSYGYTF
TRBV7-2,.,few,TRBJ1-1,TGTGCCAGCAGCTCCCAGGGACAGAACACTGAAGCTTTCTTT,CASSSQGQNTEAFF
TRBV20-1,.,many,TRBJ2-2,TGCAGTGCTAGAAGCCCTACGCCCGGGGAGCTGTTTTTT,CSARSPTPGELFF
TRBV7-8,.,.,TRBJ2-3,TGTGCCAGCAGCCAAGATCCGGTGGGGAGCACAGATACGCAGTATTTT,CASSQDPVGSTDTQYF
TRBV2,.,.,TRBJ2-3,TGTGCCAGCAGTGCCGGGGCCCTGAATACGCAGTATTTT,CASSAGALNTQYF
TRBV28,TRBD1,.,TRBJ2-2,TGTGCCAGCAGTCCCCTCGACAGGGAGAACACCGGGGAGCTGTTTTTT,CASSPLDRENTGELFF
TRBV15,.,many,TRBJ1-2,TGTGCCACCAGCAGAGATCCCCGGAGCGACGTGCATGGCTACACCTTC,CATSRDPRSDVHGYTF
TRBV6-2/TRBV6-3,.,.,TRBJ2-4,TGTGCCAGCACATCAAGAGTAGCCAAAAACATTCAGTACTTC,CASTSRVAKNIQYF
TRBV7-2,.,few,TRBJ1-1,TGTGCCAGCAGCTTAAATGCAGGGGAGATGGCTTTCTTT,CASSLNAGEMAFF
TRBV12-3/TRBV12-4,.,few,TRBJ2-2,TGTGCCAGCAGTTTAATGGCCGCCGGGGAGCTGTTTTTT,CASSLMAAGELFF
TRBV27,TRBD2,.,TRBJ2-1,TGTGCCAGCGGTCGACTAGCGGGGGGGAGTGAGCAGTTCTTC,CASGRLAGGSEQFF
TRBV12-3/TRBV12-4,TRBD2,many,TRBJ2-5,TGTGCCAGCAGTTTAGTGGTTCTGAGTCCTAGCGGATACCAAGAGACCCAGTACTTC,CASSLVVLSPSGYQETQYF
TRBV7-2,.,.,TRBJ2-1,TGTGCCAGCAGCTCTCAAGGAGCCGGCAATGAGCAGTTCTTC,CASSSQGAGNEQFF
TRBV5-1,TRBD1,once,TRBJ1-1,TGCGCCAGCAGCACGGGACAGGGTTTTGCCGAAGCTTTCTTT,CASSTGQGFAEAFF
TRBV7-9,.,.,TRBJ1-1,TGTGCCAGCAGCCTTCAGATGAACACTGAAGCTTTCTTT,CASSLQMNTEAFF
TRBV7-9,TRBD1,few,TRBJ1-1,TGTGCCAGCAGCTTGACAGGGGGATCGGTAACCGTTGCTTTCTTT,CASSLTGGSVTVAFF
TRBV20-1,.,few,TRBJ1-5,TGCAGTGCCACACAGGCCGAAGGCAATCAGCCCCAGCATTTT,CSATQAEGNQPQHF
TRBV6-5,.,few,TRBJ2-3,TGTGCCAGCAGTTATTGGGCGGGGCCAACAGATACGCAGTATTTT,CASSYWAGPTDTQYF
TRBV5-1,.,few,TRBJ2-2,TGCGCCAGCAGCTTCGCGGACCCGTTCGGGGAGCTGTTTTTT,CASSFADPFGELFF
TRBV7-3,.,.,TRBJ2-5,TGTGCCAGCAGCCCGGGGCTGGAGGGGCAAGAGACCCAGTACTTC,CASSPGLEGQETQYF